This is a list of T cell receptor beta chains from one sample in a study of response to subunit inactivated influenza vaccine. TCRdb fed the RT-PCR reads into MiXCR, producing one record per CDR3 protein. This sample has just over 300,000 distinct CDR3 sequences, with around a fifth found just once. This sample comprised PBMCs from blood, obtained 21 months after vaccination. All receptors come from a man between 50 and 69 years old who received an inactivated influenza vaccine. Both conserved end residues are trimmed from each CDR3. The order of the fields is V gene, J gene, CDR3 protein.

>TRBV10-3|TRBJ2-7
AITDNSDSYEQY
>TRBV5-6|TRBJ2-7
ASTLSGAYEQY
>TRBV5-4|TRBJ2-1
ASSLDLSGSYNEQF
>TRBV20-1|TRBJ2-7
SASPFQRGARVYEQY
>TRBV5-1|TRBJ1-2
ASSDNPGGYT
>TRBV5-1|TRBJ2-1
ASSRLTSGAYNEQF
>TRBV20-1|TRBJ1-5
SASRMARVNQPQH
>TRBV6-1|TRBJ1-5
ASRAGLIDNQPQH
>TRBV10-3|TRBJ2-7
AISESGEQY
>TRBV7-2|TRBJ2-1
ASSPEPYNEQF
>TRBV12-3/TRBV12-4|TRBJ2-5
ASSLQGIIPKTQY
>TRBV6-4|TRBJ1-1
ASSGFQRANTEAF
>TRBV7-6|TRBJ2-5
ASSLTPRRVQETQY
>TRBV7-9|TRBJ2-3
ASSFLGQTTDTQY
>TRBV4-1|TRBJ2-1
ASSQVARQEQF
>TRBV20-1|TRBJ1-1
SARTGGSNTEAF
>TRBV5-5|TRBJ2-7
ASSLGPDYSYEQY
>TRBV20-1|TRBJ2-1
SATGTSGAVWTSNEQF
>TRBV4-3|TRBJ2-1
SSSQGVAGYNEQF
>TRBV12-3/TRBV12-4|TRBJ1-2
ASSGGNTNYGYT
>TRBV4-3|TRBJ2-1
ASSQSDRAYNEQF
>TRBV4-3|TRBJ2-7
ASSQDGEGAGEQY
>TRBV4-3|TRBJ1-2
ASSQDHGADYGYT
>TRBV9|TRBJ1-6
ASSLDSRPNSPLH
>TRBV29-1|TRBJ1-5
SVRGHVDQPQH
>TRBV5-5|TRBJ1-2
ASSLERYYGYT